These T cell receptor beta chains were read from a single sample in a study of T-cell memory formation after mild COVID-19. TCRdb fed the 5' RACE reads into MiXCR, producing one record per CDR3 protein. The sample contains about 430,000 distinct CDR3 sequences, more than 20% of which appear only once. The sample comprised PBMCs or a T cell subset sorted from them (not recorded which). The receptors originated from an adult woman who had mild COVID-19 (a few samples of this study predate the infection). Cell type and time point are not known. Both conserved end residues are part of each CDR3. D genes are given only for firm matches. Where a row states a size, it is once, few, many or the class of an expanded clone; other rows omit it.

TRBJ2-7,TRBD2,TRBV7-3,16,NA,TGTGCCAGCAGCCCAAACCATCTAGCGGACAACTACGAGCAGTACTTC,CASSPNHLADNYEQYF
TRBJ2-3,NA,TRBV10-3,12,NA,TGTGCCACCTCGGGTTCAGGAGATACGCAGTATTTT,CATSGSGDTQYF
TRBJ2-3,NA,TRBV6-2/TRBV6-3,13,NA,TGTGCCAGCAGTTCCGGGACCGCAGATACGCAGTATTTT,CASSSGTADTQYF
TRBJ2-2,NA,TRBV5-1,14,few,TGCGCCAGCAGCTTTACAGGGACATCCGGGGAGCTGTTTTTT,CASSFTGTSGELFF
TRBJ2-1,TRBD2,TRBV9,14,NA,TGTGCCAGCAGCGTAAGCGGGAGGGCATATGAGCAGTTCTTC,CASSVSGRAYEQFF
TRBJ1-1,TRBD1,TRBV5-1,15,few,TGCGCCAGCAGCTTGGGGACAGGGGGCGCAGATGAAGCTTTCTTT,CASSLGTGGADEAFF
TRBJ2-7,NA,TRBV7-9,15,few,TGTGCCAGCAGCCATCCGGACAGCCTGGGGTATGAGCAGTACTTC,CASSHPDSLGYEQYF
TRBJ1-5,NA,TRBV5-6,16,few,TGTGCCAGCAGCTTGGAGGGGGGCGGTTTCAATCAGCCCCAGCATTTT,CASSLEGGGFNQPQHF
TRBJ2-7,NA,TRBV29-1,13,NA,TGCAGCGTTGGAGAAGGGACTTCCTACGAGCAGTACTTC,CSVGEGTSYEQYF
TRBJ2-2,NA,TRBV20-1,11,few,TGCAGTGCTACACCCGCCCGGGAGCTGTTTTTT,CSATPARELFF
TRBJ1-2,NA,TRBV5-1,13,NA,TGCGCCAGCAGCTTTTACCGGGACGAGGGCTACACCTTC,CASSFYRDEGYTF
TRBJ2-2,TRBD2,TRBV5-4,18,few,TGTGCCACCCGGAGCCTAGCGGGGGGGCTTGGGAACACCGGGGAGCTGTTTTTT,CATRSLAGGLGNTGELFF
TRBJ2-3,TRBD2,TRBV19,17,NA,TGTGCCAGTAGTATAATTGGTTTAGCGGGGGGCCGAGATACGCAGTATTTT,CASSIIGLAGGRDTQYF
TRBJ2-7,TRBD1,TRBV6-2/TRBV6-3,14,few,TGTGCCAGCAGTACAGGACAGGCCTTGGGTGTGAAGTACTTC,CASSTGQALGVKYF
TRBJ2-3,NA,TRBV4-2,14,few,TGTGCCAGCAGCCAAGAAATGGGGACAGATACGCAGTATTTT,CASSQEMGTDTQYF
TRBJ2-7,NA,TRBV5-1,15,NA,TGCGCCAGCAGCATTGGACAAGGGAAGTTTAGCGAGCAGTACTTC,CASSIGQGKFSEQYF
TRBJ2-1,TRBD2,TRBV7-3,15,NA,TGTGCCAGCAGCTTAGGTAGCGGGGTCTACAATGAGCAGTTCTTC,CASSLGSGVYNEQFF
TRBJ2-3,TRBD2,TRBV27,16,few,TGTGCCAGCAGGCCCGGACTAGCGGGGGCCACAGATACGCAGTATTTT,CASRPGLAGATDTQYF
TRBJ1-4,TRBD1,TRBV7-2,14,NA,TGTGCCAGCAGCAAACAGGGGGCGCAGGAAAAACTGTTTTTT,CASSKQGAQEKLFF
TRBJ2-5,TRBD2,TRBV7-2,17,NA,TGTGCCAGCAGCGTTTCGGTCGCGGGGGGGGCCGGGAAGACCCAGTACTTC,CASSVSVAGGAGKTQYF
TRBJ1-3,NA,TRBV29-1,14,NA,TGCAGCGTTGCCCGTGGCAGGGATGGAAACACCATATATTTT,CSVARGRDGNTIYF
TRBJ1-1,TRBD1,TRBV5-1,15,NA,TGCGCCAGCAGCTTGGAGGGGGCCAGGGGGACTGAAGCTTTCTTT,CASSLEGARGTEAFF
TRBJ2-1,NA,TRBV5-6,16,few,TGTGCCAGCAGCTTGAGGGGCGGAGCGTACTACAATGAGCAGTTCTTC,CASSLRGGAYYNEQFF
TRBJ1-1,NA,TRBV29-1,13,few,TGCACCATCGGGGAGGCGGCGAACACTGAAGCTTTCTTT,CTIGEAANTEAFF
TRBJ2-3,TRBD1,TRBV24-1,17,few,TGTGCCACCAGTGATTTGCGAAGGACAGGGGGCAAGGATACGCAGTATTTT,CATSDLRRTGGKDTQYF
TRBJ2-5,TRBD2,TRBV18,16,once,TGTGCCAGCTCACCACAGGCTAGCGGGGTCCAAGAGACCCAGTACTTC,CASSPQASGVQETQYF
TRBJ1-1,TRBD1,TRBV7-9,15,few,TGTGCCAGCAGCTCCTCGGGACAGGGAAACACTGAAGCTTTCTTT,CASSSSGQGNTEAFF
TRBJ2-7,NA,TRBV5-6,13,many,TGTGCCAGCAGCTTCGGCACCACCTACGAGCAGTACTTC,CASSFGTTYEQYF
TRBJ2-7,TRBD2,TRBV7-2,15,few,TGTGCCAGCAGCTGGACGGCGGGAGCTCGGTACGAGCAGTACTTC,CASSWTAGARYEQYF
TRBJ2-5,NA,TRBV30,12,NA,TGTGCCTGGGGTCCCAGCGATGAGACCCAGTACTTC,CAWGPSDETQYF